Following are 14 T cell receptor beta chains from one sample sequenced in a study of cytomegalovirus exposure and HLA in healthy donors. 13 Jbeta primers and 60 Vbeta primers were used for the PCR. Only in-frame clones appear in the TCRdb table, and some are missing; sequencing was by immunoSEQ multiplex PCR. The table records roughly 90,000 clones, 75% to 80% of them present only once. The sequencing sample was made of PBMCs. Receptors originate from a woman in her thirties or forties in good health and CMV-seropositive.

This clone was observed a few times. CDR3 nucleotides: TGTGCCAGCAGTTTTCGGACTAGCGGGAGGACCGATGAGCAGTTCTTC. This codes for CASSFRTSGRTDEQFF. The rearrangement joins TRBV6-5 to TRBJ2-1, with 14 bases aligning to TRBD2. Germline CDR1 MNHEY, CDR2 SVGAGI. The CDR3 has 16 residues. V shed 4 bases and J 8 bases; nucleotides not matched to a gene: 7.

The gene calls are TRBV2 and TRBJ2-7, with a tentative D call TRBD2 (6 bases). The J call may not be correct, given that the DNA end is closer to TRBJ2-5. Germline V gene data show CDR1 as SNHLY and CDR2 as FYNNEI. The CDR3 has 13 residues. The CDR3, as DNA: TGTGCCAGCAGTGCGGGGGAGAGGGAGACCCAGTACTTC. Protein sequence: CASSAGERETQYF.

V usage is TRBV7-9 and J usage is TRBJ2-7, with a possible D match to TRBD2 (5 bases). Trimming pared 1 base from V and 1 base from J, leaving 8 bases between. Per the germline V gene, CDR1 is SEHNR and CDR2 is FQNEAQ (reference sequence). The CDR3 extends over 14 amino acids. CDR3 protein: CASSLGGLSYEQYF. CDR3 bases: TGTGCCAGCAGCTTAGGAGGGTTATCCTACGAGCAGTACTTC.

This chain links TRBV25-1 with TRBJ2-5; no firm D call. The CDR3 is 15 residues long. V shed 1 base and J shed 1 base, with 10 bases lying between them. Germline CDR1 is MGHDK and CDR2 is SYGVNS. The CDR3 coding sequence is TGTGCCAGCAGTGAATTCGCGGCAACCCAAGAGACCCAGTACTTC. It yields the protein CASSEFAATQETQYF.

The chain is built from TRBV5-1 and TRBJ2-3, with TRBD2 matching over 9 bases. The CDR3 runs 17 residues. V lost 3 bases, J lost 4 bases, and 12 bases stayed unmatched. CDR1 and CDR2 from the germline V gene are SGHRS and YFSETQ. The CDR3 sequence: CASSSALAGVGADTQYF. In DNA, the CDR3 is TGCGCCAGCAGCTCGGCGTTAGCGGGAGTAGGGGCAGATACGCAGTATTTT.

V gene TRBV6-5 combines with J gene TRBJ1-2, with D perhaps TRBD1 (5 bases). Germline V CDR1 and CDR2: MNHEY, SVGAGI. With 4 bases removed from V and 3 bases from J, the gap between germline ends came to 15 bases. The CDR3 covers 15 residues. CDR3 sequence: CASSSPGRGDYGYTF. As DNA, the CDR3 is TGTGCCAGCAGTTCCCCCGGGAGGGGCGACTATGGCTACACCTTC.

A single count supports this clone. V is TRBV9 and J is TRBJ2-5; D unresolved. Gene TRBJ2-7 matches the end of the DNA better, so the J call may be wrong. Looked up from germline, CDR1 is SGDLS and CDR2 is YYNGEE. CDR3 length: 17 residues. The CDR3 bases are TGTGCCAGCAGCGTAGCTACGGGTCCGGCCCAAAACTACGAGCAGTACTTC. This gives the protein CASSVATGPAQNYEQYF.

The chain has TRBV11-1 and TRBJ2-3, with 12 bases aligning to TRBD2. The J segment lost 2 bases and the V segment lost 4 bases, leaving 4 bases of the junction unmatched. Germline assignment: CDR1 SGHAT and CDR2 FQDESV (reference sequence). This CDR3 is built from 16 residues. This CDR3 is CASSYLAGGITDTQYF. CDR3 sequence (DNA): TGTGCCAGCAGCTATCTAGCGGGGGGGATCACAGATACGCAGTATTTT.

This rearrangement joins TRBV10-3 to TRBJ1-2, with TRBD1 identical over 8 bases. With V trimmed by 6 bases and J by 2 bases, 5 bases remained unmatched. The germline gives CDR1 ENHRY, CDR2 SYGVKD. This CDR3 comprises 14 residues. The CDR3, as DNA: TGTGCCATCAGCGGACAGGGAGGGAACTATGGCTACACCTTC. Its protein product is CAISGQGGNYGYTF.

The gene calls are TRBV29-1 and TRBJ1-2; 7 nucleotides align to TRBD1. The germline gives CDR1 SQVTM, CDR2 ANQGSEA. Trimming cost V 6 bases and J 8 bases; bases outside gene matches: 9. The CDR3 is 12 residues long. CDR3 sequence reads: CSVGTALLGYTF. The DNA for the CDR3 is TGCAGCGTGGGGACAGCTTTACTAGGCTACACCTTC.

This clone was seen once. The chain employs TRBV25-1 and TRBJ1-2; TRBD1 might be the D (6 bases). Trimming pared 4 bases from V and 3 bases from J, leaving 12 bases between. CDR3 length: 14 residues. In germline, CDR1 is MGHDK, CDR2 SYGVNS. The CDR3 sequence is CASSASGQYYGYTF. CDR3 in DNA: TGTGCCAGCAGTGCCTCTGGACAGTACTATGGCTACACCTTC.

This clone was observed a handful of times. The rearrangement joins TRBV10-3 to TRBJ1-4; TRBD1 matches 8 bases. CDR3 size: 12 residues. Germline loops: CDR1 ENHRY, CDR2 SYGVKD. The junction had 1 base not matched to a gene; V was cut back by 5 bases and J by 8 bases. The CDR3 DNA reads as TGTGCCATCAGTAGACAGGGGGAAAAACTGTTTTTT. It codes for CAISRQGEKLFF.

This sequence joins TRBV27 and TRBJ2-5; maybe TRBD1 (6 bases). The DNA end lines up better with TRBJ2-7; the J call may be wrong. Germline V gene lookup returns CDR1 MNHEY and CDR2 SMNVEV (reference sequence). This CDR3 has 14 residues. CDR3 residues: CASSRGGISYEQYF. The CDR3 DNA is TGTGCCAGCAGCAGGGGTGGTATCTCCTACGAGCAGTACTTC.

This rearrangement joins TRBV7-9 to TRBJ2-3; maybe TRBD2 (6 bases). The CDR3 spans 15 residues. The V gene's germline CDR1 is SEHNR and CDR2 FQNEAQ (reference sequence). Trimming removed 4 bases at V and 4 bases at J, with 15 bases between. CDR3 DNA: TGTGCCAGCAGCTCCGGGGTAGGGGAGGCAGATACGCAGTATTTT. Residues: CASSSGVGEADTQYF.